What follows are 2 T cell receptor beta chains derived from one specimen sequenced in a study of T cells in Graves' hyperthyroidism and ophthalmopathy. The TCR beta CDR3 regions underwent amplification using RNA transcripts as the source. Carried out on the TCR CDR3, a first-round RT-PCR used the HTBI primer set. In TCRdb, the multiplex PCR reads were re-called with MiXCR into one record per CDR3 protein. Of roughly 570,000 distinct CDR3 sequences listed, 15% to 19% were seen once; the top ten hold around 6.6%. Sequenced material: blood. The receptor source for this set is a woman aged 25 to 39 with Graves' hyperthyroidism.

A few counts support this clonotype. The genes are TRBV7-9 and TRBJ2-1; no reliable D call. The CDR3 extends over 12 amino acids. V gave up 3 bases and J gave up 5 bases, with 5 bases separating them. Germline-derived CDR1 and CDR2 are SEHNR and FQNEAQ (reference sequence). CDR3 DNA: TGTGCCAGCAGCTTTTTCAACAATGAGCAGTTCTTC. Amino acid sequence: CASSFFNNEQFF.

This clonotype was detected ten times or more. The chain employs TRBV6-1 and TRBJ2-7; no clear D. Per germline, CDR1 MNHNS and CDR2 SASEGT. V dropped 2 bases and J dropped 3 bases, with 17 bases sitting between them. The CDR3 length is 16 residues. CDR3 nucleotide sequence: TGTGCCAGCAGTGAAACTACTTCCGATGCCTACTACGAGCAGTACTTC. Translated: CASSETTSDAYYEQYF.